This T cell receptor beta chain was identified in a study of cytomegalovirus exposure and HLA in healthy donors. PCR employed 60 Vbeta and 13 Jbeta primers. TCRdb keeps only in-frame clones here, not all; method: immunoSEQ multiplex PCR. The profile shows 100,000 to 150,000 clones, 65% to 80% of them singletons. Study outcomes and limitations: Most observed TCR sequences were rare, whereas some public TCRs were detected in many donors. A list of approximately 160 TCR beta chains associated with cytomegalovirus was given. One cluster of highly shared sequence variants probably arose as a sequencing artifact.

Worth noting for this clone: Its antigen remains unknown.

This receptor was obtained from a woman aged 40 to 50 in good health and CMV-seropositive. Source material: PBMCs.

The CDR3 coding sequence is TGTGCCAGCAGTTTAAGGCAGGGTCGGACCGGGGAGCTGTTTTTT. It specifies CASSLRQGRTGELFF. The chain combines TRBV27 with TRBJ2-2; D is possibly TRBD1 (5 bases). Germline CDR1 reads MNHEY; CDR2 reads SMNVEV (reference sequence). This CDR3 is built from 15 residues. V lost 2 bases, J lost 5 bases, and 12 bases lay in between.